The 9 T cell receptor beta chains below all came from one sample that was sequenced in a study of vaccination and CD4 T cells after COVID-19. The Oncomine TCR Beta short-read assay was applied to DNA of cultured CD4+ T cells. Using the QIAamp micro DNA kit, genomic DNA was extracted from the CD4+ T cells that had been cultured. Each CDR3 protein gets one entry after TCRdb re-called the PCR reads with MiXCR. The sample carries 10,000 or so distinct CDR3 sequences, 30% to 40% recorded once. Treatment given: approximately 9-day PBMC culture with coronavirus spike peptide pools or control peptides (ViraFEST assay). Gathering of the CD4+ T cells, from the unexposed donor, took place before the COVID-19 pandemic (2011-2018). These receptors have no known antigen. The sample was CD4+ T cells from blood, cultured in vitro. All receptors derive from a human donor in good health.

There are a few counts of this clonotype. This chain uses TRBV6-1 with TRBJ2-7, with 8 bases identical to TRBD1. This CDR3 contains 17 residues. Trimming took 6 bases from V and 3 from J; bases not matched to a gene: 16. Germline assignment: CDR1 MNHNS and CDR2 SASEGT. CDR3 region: CASSPTLTGTGNYEQYF. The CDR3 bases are TGTGCCAGCAGCCCTACTCTCACCGGGACAGGCAACTACGAGCAGTACTTC.

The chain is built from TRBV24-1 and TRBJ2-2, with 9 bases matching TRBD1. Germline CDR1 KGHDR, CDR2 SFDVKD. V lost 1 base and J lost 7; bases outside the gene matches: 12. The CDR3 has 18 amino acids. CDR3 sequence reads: CATSDFETGGERGGELFF. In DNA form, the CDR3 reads TGTGCCACCAGTGATTTCGAGACAGGGGGAGAACGGGGCGGGGAGCTGTTTTTT.

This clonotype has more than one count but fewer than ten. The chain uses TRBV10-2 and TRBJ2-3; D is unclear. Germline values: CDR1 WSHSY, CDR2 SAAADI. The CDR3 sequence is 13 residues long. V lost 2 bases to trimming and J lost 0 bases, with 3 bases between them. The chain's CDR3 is CASSEISTDTQYF. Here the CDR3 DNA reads TGCGCCAGCAGTGAGATTAGCACAGATACGCAGTATTTT.

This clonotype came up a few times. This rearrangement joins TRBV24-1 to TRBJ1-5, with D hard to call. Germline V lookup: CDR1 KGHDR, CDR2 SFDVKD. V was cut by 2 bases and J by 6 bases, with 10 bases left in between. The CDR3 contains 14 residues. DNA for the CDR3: TGTGCCACCAGTGATTCCGGCAGTCGTCAGCCCCAGCATTTT. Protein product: CATSDSGSRQPQHF.

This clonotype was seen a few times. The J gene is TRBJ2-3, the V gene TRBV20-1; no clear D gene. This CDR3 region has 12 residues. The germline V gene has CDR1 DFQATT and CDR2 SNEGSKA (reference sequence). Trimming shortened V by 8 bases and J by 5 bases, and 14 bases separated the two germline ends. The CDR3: CSTQKMRDTQYF. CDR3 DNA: TGCAGTACCCAGAAAATGAGAGATACGCAGTATTTT.

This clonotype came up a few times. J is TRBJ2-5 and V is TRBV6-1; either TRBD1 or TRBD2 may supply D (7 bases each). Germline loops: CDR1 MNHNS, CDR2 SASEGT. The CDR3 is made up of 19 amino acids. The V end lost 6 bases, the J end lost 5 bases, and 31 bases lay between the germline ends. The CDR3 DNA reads TGTGCCAGCAGCCTGGTGACAGGGAGGGTATTAGCAGGTGGGGAGACCCAGTACTTC. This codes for CASSLVTGRVLAGGETQYF.

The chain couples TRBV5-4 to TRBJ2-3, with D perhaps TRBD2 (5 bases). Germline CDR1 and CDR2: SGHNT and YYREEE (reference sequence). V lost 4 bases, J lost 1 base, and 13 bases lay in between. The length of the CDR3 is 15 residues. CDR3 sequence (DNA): TGTGCCAGCAGCGAGCGAGGAGGTGGCACAGATACGCAGTATTTT. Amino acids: CASSERGGGTDTQYF.

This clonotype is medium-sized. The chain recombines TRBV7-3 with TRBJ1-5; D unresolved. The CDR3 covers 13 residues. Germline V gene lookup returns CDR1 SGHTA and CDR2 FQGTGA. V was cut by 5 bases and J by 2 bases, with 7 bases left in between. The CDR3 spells CASSLGRNQPQHF. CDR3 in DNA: TGTGCCAGCAGCCTTGGTCGCAATCAGCCCCAGCATTTT. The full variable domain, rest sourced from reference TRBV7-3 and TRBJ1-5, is GAGVSQTPSNKVTEKGKYVELRCDPISGHTALYWYRQSLGQGPEFLIYFQGTGAADDSGLPNDRFFAVRPEGSVSTLKIQRTERGDSAVYLCASSLGRNQPQHFGDGTRLSIL.

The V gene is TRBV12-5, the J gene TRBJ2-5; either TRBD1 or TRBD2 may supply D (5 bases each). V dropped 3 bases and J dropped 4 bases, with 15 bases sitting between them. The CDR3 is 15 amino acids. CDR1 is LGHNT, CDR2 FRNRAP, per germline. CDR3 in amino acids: CASGFWGSAGETQYF. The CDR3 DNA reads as TGTGCTAGTGGTTTCTGGGGGTCGGCCGGAGAGACCCAGTACTTC.